The entry below describes one TCR beta chain. This clone was seen a handful of times. Its antigen specificity is not known. Per-base qualities were not stored, and no clone one base away is much larger. Other DNA sequences in the same sample also yield this CDR3. The cohort consisted of hundreds of healthy bone marrow donors. All cohort members were sampled while nominally healthy, although unrecorded immune exposures were likely present. The donor tested CMV seronegative, placing the donor among the roughly 400 seronegative members of the cohort. Every donor gave a peripheral blood sample, and the peripheral blood mononuclear cells from that sample were used for TCR beta sequencing. Genomic DNA was extracted from the blood cell samples with the Qiagen DNeasy Blood Extraction Kit. The CDR3 sequence holds 14 residues, the cysteine and phenylalanine included. CDR3 DNA is the only sequence kept; it has 42 bases, read in frame from the first base. Based on the germline V gene (reference sequence), the CDR1 and CDR2 sequences are SGHNT and YYREEE. V loses 4 bases, J loses 4 bases, and the germline ends lie 14 bases apart.

This record belongs to a study of cytomegalovirus exposure and HLA in healthy donors (TCRdb year 2017). About the study as a whole: According to an earlier analysis of 587 of the donors, some 170 million T cells yielded 120 million or so unique TCR beta sequences and about 300 Gb of sequence data. Roughly 300 gigabases of sequencing data and around 80 million unique TCR sequences made up an early release that covered some 640 HLA-typed donors. Of the 350 to 400 genotyped donors, approximately 83% fell in the genetic ancestry cluster associated with self-reported Caucasian donors. The study aimed to test whether cataloging public T cell receptors could reveal signatures of past pathogen exposure. The study profiled the T cell repertoires of under 700 subjects by immunosequencing and related them to cytomegalovirus serostatus. A separate validation cohort of about 110 different subjects was used in addition to the roughly 640-subject first cohort. The study combined high-throughput TCR immunosequencing, statistical association of individual TCRs with disease status, and machine learning to predict cytomegalovirus infection status. A later analysis re-analyzed previously published TCR beta repertoires from 660 or so donors and added high-resolution HLA genotyping to study TCR occurrence patterns. Rather than using new phenotypic data, the later analysis identified candidate immune exposures from TCR beta sequences and from how often those sequences occurred across donors. To decide whether each TCR beta V gene segment behaved as functional or pseudogenic, an earlier analysis of several hundred of the donors relied on high-throughput TCR beta sequencing. Donor age, sex, ethnicity and CMV serostatus were compiled alongside the repertoire data. A later genetic analysis used genome-wide SNP genotypes for about 60% of the roughly 700 donors, treating that subset as a discovery cohort. All discovery cohort repertoires had been generated on a single sequencing platform. HLA typing included class I and class II loci at four-digit resolution. Typing coverage varied by locus: about 620-630 donors for A, B, C, DRB1 and DQB1; 522 for DQA1; 606 for DPA1; under 490 for DPB1. Because of strong linkage in the cohort, 4 to 6 DR-DQ haplotypes were treated as single units for association and clustering. Among approximately 370 genotyped donors of the cohort, an average of roughly 230,000 unique TCR beta nucleotide sequences was sequenced per donor, of which about 20% were non-productive. What the work shows at the level of the full study, not this receptor alone: Across donors, most TCR sequences were observed very rarely, whereas some public TCRs were present in many individuals. In both the original and validation cohorts, the classifier was reported to diagnose cytomegalovirus status with high specificity and sensitivity. A cluster of highly shared sequence variants was judged likely to represent a technical artifact of the sequencing pipeline. Because counts were too low, roughly 16 rarely observed V segments, including chromosome 9 orphons, were excluded from the earlier analysis of 587 of the donors. Only TCR beta chains were sequenced in this cohort, and the absence of alpha or paired-chain data limited detectable features. The presence/absence analyses assumed that sequencing depth was roughly uniform across donors, and that assumption may not be true. For the cohort, immune exposure information was limited to CMV serostatus. In a later analysis, HLA-associated TCR beta chains showed more clonal expansion and lower generation probabilities than non-associated chains that were equally common. According to a later analysis, parvovirus B19, influenza, CMV and Epstein-Barr virus appeared linked to several top co-occurrence clusters. A later genetic analysis reported fewer N-insertions in productive TCRs among donors in an Asian-associated ancestry cluster than the approximately 700-donor mean. In a later analysis, the rate of TCR association differed among HLA loci, with DRB1 alleles having the most associated TCRs and HLA-C alleles having the fewest. It was suggested by the authors that the approach could potentially be generalized to other disease states and immunological phenotypes. Specific HLA alleles were associated with 18,000 or so TCR beta sequences at a false discovery rate of 0.05 in a later analysis. Linkage disequilibrium might explain the correlated functional status among segregating V segments, but an unknown experimental factor could not be excluded. Some IMGT-functional V segments, including TRBV6-2 and TRBV6-3, could not be told apart with the 87-base-pair reads, so those segments were excluded. A further reported finding was that TCR beta sequences accurately predicted the HLA-A and HLA-B alleles for most subjects in the first cohort. An association between a missense DCLRE1C variant and V-gene and J-gene trimming of TCR beta chains was found in a later genetic analysis and replicated in an independent cohort. In an earlier analysis of about 600 of the donors, most TCR beta V segments appeared in productive rearrangements about 90% or about 30% of the time, broadly matching IMGT annotations. A total of fewer than 200 TCR beta chains were listed by the study as associated with cytomegalovirus. Strong co-occurrence of HLA alleles, especially DR and DQ, made assigning TCR associations to individual alleles difficult. HLA typing was unavailable for some donors at each locus, so association tests used only the typed subset. In a later analysis, most CMV-associated TCR beta chains were found to appear HLA-restricted, with HLA associations seemingly driven largely by CMV exposure. Three of the identified cytomegalovirus-associated TCR beta chains were confirmed in vitro to be specific for cytomegalovirus antigens.

The library was prepared using the immunoSEQ multiplex PCR assay. For the multiplex PCR, a mixture combining 60 forward primers for TCR Vbeta segments and 13 reverse primers for TCR Jbeta segments was used. The CDR3 region of rearranged TCR beta genes was amplified from genomic DNA with a multiplex PCR assay. The Illumina HiSeq System was used to sequence the amplified TCR beta libraries as 87-base-pair reads. The source study handled its data this way. A later analysis tallied roughly 78 million unique TCR beta chains across the 666 repertoires, and about 10 million of those chains were shared by two or more donors. To remove PCR and sequencing errors, raw reads were error-corrected and collapsed into unique sequences using a nearest-neighbor algorithm that merged closely related sequences. CDR3 sequences were aligned to IMGT reference sequences to assign V, D and J gene segments. For a sequence to be retained, a match of at least six nucleotides to both a V gene segment and a J gene segment was required. Rearrangements were called productive when the CDR3 lacked stop codons and stayed in frame with V and J; all others were non-productive. Following IMGT convention, CDR3 was defined as the stretch from the second conserved V-encoded cysteine to the conserved J-encoded phenylalanine. The earlier analysis of some 600 of the donors excluded sequences that lacked an unambiguous match to a single V gene segment. In an earlier analysis of roughly 600 of the donors, a V segment was called functional when productive rearrangements were above 56.7%, and segregating when the standard deviation between donors exceeded 5%. A statistical classification framework was built for diagnosing cytomegalovirus status from the catalog of TCR beta chain sequences. In a later analysis, V and J genes were assigned by comparing TCR nucleotide sequences against IMGT/GENE-DB human TR gene sequences. In a later analysis, CDR3 sequences and most-parsimonious VDJ recombination scenarios were assigned using the TCRdist pipeline. In a later analysis, each TCR beta chain was defined by its CDR3 amino acid sequence together with its V-gene family, and reads without a unique V-gene family were excluded. As a way to deal with suspected cross-contamination and a sequencing artifact, a later analysis dropped approximately 590 nucleotide sequences that were highly shared and had low generation probability. In a later analysis, a clonal expansion index for each public chain was calculated from normalized within-repertoire ranks of inferred template counts. In a later analysis, generation probabilities were computed with a VDJ recombination model fitted to out-of-frame rearrangements, and the resulting probabilities were checked against IGoR. A later analysis scored TCR-TCR, TCR-HLA and TCR-CMV co-occurrence with hypergeometric tests, applying a repertoire-size bias correction to TCR pairs. False discovery rates were estimated in a later analysis by permuting HLA or CMV assignments 20 times. A later analysis grouped co-occurring TCRs with DBSCAN, adding TCRdist sequence similarity when clustering within HLA-allele-positive subsets. For co-occurrence clustering, repertoires with fewer than 30,000 or more than 120,000 public chains were excluded, along with four or five repertoires with anomalous nucleotide sharing. Imported from immuneACCESS, the table was reduced by TCRdb to in-frame sequences with V and J called. These copies leave out some clones; in studies compared against another copy, an unresolved V gene accounts for under half, and the cause of the remainder is not known. V, J and clone size derive from that table, while D and trimming were established from the DNA sequence. Within this sample are approximately 140,000 clones, with 65% to 85% of them counted one time only. The biggest ten clones account for more than 0.85% of the sample.

The receptor's source is a man in his late teens or twenties in good health and CMV-seronegative. The sequencing input was PBMCs. The V gene is TRBV5-4 and the J gene is TRBJ1-1; the D gene is possibly TRBD1, with 5 bases matching. The DNA sequence reads TGTGCCAGCAGCCAGGGTAGCGGTGGCACTGAAGCTTTCTTT. Its protein reads: CASSQGSGGTEAFF. The CDR3, completed at both ends by the reference TRBV5-4 and TRBJ1-1 genes, gives the full variable domain ETGVTQSPTHLIKTRGQQVTLRCSSQSGHNTVSWYQQALGQGPQFIFQYYREEENGRGNFPPRFSGLQFPNYSSELNVNALELDDSALYLCASSQGSGGTEAFFGQGTRLTVV.